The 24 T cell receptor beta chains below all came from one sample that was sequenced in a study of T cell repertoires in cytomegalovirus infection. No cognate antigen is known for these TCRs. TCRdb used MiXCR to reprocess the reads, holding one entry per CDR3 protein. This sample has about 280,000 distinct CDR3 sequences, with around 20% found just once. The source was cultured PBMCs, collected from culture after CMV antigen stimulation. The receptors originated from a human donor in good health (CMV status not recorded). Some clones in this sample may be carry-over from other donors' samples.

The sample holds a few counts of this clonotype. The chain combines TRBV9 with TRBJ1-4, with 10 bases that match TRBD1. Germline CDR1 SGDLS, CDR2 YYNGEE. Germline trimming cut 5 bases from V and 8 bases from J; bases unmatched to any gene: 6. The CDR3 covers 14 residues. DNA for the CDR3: TGTGCCAGCAGTGATGACAGGGGGCGAGAAAAACTGTTTTTT. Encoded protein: CASSDDRGREKLFF.

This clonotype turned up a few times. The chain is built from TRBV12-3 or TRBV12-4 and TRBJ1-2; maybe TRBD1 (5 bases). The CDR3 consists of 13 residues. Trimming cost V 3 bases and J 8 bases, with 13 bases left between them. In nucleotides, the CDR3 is TGTGCCAGCAGTTTTGGAGGGGCGGTCGGCTACACCTTC. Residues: CASSFGGAVGYTF.

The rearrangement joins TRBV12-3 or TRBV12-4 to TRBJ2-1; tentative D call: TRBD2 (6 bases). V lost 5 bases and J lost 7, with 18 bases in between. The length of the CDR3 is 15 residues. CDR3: CASSPQDPGGNEQFF. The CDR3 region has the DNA TGTGCCAGCAGTCCCCAGGACCCCGGGGGAAATGAGCAGTTCTTC.

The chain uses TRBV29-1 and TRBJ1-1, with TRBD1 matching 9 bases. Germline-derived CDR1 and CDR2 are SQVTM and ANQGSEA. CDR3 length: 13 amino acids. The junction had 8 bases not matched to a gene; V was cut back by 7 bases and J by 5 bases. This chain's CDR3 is CSAWDRVLTEAFF. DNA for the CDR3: TGCAGCGCGTGGGACAGGGTTTTGACTGAAGCTTTCTTT.

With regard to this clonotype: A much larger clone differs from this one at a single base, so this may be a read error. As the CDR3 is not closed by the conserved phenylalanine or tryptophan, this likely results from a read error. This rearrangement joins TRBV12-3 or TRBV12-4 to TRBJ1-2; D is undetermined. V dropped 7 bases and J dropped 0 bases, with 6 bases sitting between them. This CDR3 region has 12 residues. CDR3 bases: TGTGCCAGCAAAGGGTCTAACTATGGCTACACCATC. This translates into CASKGSNYGYTI.

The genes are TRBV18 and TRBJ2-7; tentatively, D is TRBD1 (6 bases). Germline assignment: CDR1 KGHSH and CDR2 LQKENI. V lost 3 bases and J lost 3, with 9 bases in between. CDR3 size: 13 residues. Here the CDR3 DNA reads TGTGCCAGCTCACCCTCGGACAGCTACGAGCAGTACGTC. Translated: CASSPSDSYEQYV.

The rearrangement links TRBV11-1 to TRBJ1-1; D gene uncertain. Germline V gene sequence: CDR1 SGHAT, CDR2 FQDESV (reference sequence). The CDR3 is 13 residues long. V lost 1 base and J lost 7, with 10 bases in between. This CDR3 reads CASSLGQLLEAFF. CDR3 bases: TGTGCCAGCAGCTTAGGTCAACTGCTTGAAGCTTTCTTT. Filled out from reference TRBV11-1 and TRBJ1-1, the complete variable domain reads EAEVAQSPRYKITEKSQAVAFWCDPISGHATLYWYRQILGQGPELLVQFQDESVVDDSQLPKDRFSAERLKGVDSTLKIQPAELGDSAMYLCASSLGQLLEAFFGQGTRLTVV.

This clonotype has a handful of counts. The CDR3 spells CASNPYTGSTEQFF. CDR3 sequence (DNA): TGTGCCAGCAACCCGTATACAGGGAGTACGGAGCAGTTCTTC. The J gene is TRBJ2-1, the V gene TRBV12-3 or TRBV12-4; TRBD1 might be the D (6 bases). The CDR3 runs 14 residues. Trimming left V 7 bases short and J 10 bases short, with 20 bases between.

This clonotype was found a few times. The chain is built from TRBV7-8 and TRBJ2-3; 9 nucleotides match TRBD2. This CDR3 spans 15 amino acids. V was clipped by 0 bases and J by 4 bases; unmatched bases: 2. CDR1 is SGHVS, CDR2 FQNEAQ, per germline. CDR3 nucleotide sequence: TGTGCCAGCAGCTTAGCACTAGCGGGCCCAGATACGCAGTATTTT. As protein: CASSLALAGPDTQYF.

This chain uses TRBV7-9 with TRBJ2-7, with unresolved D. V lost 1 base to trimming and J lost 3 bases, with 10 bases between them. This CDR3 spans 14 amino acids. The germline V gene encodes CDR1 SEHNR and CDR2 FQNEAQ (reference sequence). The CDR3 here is CASSLGPLNYEQYF. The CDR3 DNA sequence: TGTGCCAGCAGCTTAGGTCCACTTAACTACGAGCAGTACTTC. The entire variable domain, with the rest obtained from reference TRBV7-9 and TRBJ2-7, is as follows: DTGVSQNPRHKITKRGQNVTFRCDPISEHNRLYWYRQTLGQGPEFLTYFQNEAQLEKSRLLSDRFSAERPKGSFSTLEIQRTEQGDSAMYLCASSLGPLNYEQYFGPGTRLTVT.

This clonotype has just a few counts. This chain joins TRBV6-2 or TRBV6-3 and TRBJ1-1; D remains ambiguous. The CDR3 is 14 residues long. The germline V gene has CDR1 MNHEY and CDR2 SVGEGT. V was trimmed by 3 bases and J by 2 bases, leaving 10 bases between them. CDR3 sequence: CASSYGQINTEAFF. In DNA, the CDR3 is TGTGCCAGCAGTTATGGGCAGATTAACACTGAAGCTTTCTTT.

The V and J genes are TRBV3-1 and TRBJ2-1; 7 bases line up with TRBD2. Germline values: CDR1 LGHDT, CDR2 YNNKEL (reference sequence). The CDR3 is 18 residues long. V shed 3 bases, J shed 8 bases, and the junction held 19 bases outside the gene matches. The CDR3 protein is CASSHRFGGGRVRDEQFF. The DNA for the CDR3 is TGTGCCAGCAGCCACCGATTCGGCGGCGGGAGAGTAAGGGATGAGCAGTTCTTC.

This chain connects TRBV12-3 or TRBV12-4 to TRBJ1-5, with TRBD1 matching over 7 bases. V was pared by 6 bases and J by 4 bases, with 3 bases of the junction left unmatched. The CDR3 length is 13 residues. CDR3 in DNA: TGTGCCAGCAGGCCAGGGGGGAATCAGCCCCAGCATTTT. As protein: CASRPGGNQPQHF.

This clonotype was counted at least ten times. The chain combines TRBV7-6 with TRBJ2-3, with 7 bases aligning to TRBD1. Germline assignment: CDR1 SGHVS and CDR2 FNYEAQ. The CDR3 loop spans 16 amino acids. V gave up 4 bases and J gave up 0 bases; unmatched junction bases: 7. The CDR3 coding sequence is TGTGCCAGCAGCTCCCCAGGGGGACCAAGCACAGATACGCAGTATTTT. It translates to CASSSPGGPSTDTQYF. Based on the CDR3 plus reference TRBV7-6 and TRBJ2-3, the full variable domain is GAGVSQSPRYKVTKRGQDVALRCDPISGHVSLYWYRQALGQGPEFLTYFNYEAQQDKSGLPNDRFSAERPEGSISTLTIQRTEQRDSAMYRCASSSPGGPSTDTQYFGPGTRLTVL.

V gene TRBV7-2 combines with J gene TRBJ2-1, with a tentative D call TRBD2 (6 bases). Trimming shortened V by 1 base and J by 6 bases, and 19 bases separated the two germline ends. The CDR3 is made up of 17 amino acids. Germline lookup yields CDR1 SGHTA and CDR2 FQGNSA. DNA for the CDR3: TGTGCCAGCAGCTTAGAGCGGCTAGCGCGAAGAGGCAATGAGCAGTTCTTC. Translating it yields CASSLERLARRGNEQFF. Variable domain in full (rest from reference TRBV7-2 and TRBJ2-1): GAGVSQSPSNKVTEKGKDVELRCDPISGHTALYWYRQSLGQGLEFLIYFQGNSAPDKSGLPSDRFSAERTGGSVSTLTIQRTQQEDSAVYLCASSLERLARRGNEQFFGPGTRLTVL.

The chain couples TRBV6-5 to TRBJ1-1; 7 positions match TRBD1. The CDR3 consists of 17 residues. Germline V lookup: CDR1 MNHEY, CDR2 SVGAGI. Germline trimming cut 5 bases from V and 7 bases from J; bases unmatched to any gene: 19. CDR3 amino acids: CASSLESGQQARVEAFF. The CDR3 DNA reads TGTGCCAGCAGTCTCGAGTCGGGACAGCAAGCGAGGGTTGAAGCTTTCTTT.

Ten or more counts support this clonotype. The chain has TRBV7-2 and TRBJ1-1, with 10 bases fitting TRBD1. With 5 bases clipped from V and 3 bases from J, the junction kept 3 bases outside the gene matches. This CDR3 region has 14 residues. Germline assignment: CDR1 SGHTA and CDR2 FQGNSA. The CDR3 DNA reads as TGTGCCAGCAGCCCCGGGACAGGGGACACTGAAGCTTTCTTT. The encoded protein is CASSPGTGDTEAFF.

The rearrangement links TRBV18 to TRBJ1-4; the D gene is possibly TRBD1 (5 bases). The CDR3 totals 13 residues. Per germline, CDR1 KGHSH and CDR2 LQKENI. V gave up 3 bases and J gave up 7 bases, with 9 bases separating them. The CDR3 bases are TGTGCCAGCTCACCGGGACCCCTTGAAAAACTGTTTTTT. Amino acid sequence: CASSPGPLEKLFF.

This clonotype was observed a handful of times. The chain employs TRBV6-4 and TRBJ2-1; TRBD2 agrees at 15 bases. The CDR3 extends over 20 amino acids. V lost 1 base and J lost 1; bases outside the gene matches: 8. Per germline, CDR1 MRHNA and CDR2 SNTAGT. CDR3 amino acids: CASSDWTSGRAEVSYNEQFF. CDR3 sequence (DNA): TGTGCCAGCAGTGACTGGACTAGCGGGAGGGCCGAAGTTTCCTACAATGAGCAGTTCTTC.

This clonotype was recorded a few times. CDR3 protein: CASSSTGPGSTTDTQYF. The CDR3 coding sequence is TGTGCCAGCAGTTCGACCGGACCGGGATCAACCACAGATACGCAGTATTTT. The gene calls are TRBV12-3 or TRBV12-4 and TRBJ2-3, with a weak D call TRBD2 (5 bases). This CDR3 has 17 amino acids. V was pared by 4 bases and J by 2 bases, with 19 bases between.

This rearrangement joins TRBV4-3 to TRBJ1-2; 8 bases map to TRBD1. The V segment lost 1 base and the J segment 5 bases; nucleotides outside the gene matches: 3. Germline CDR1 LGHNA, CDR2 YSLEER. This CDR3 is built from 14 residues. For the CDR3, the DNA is TGCGCCAGCAGCCAAGGTCGACAGGGGTATGGCTACACCTTC. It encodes CASSQGRQGYGYTF.

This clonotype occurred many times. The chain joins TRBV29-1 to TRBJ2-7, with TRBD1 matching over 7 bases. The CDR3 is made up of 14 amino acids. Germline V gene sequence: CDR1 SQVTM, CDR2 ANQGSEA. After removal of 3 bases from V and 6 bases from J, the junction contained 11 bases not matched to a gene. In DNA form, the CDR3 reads TGCAGCGTTGAGCGTACAGGGGTTTCCGGCGAGCAGTACTTC. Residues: CSVERTGVSGEQYF.

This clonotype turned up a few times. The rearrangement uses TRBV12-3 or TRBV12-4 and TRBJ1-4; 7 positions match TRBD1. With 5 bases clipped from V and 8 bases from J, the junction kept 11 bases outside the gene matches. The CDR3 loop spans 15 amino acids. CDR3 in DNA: TGTGCCAGCAGTCCGCGAGGGGGCGAGGACGAAAAACTGTTTTTT. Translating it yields CASSPRGGEDEKLFF.

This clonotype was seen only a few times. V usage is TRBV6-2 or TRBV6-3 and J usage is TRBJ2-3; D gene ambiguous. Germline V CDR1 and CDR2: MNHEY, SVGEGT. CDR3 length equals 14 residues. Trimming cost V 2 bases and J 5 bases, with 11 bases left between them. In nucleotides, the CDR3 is TGTGCCAGCAGTTACACGCCGGCGCAAGATACGCAGTATTTT. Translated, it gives CASSYTPAQDTQYF.